This T cell receptor (beta chain) was captured by sequencing in a study of blood T cell repertoires in COVID-19. Study summary: The origin of the acute and convalescent COVID-19 samples was the United States, Italy and Spain. PBMCs, B-cell-depleted T cells, or T cells provided the cDNA or gDNA that made up the material.

Per the study methods: Estimation of nucleated cell counts was performed using reference gene primer amplification. Produced via immunoSEQ multiplex PCR; TCRdb's table is partial and in-frame only. V, J and clone size derive from that table, while D and trimming were established from the DNA sequence. The data contain under 75,000 clones, over 70% of them singletons. The germline gives CDR1 MDHEN, CDR2 SYDVKM. Trimming at V came to 3 bases and at J to 6 bases, leaving 12 bases not matched to a gene. The CDR3 runs to 17 residues. The J gene is TRBJ1-5, the V gene TRBV28, with 9 bases identical to TRBD1. Sequences were obtained from peripheral blood. This sequence originates from a woman aged 45-59 years with active or convalescent COVID-19. The CDR3 loop is CASSFARQGVGTQPQHF. The CDR3 nucleotides read TGTGCCAGCAGTTTCGCAAGACAGGGGGTCGGAACTCAGCCCCAGCATTTT.